The text below deals with one TCR beta chain. What it recognizes is unknown. Data came from immunoSEQ multiplex PCR; TCRdb stores just in-frame clones and leaves some out. The table has 150,000 to 200,000 clones, 80% to 90% seen once. This record belongs to a study of T cell responses to AZD1222 COVID-19 vaccine. V was shortened by 5 bases and J by 6 bases, with 17 bases between the two germline ends. Germline assignment: CDR1 SGHTA and CDR2 FQGNSA. The CDR3 runs 15 residues. Study-level findings and limits: Only a handful of people who got AZD1222 tested seropositive at baseline. The donor cohort was predominantly white British with a female majority, and clonal diversity may have been underestimated.

The material sequenced was peripheral blood, taken on day 0 of AZD1222 vaccination. The TCR originated in an adult in good health. The chain carries TRBV7-2 and TRBJ2-4; a possible D gene is TRBD2 (5 bases). The CDR3 is CASSPGEVSGNIQYF. The CDR3 DNA reads TGTGCCAGCAGCCCCGGGGAAGTTAGTGGAAACATTCAGTACTTC.